This T cell receptor beta chain was retrieved from a study of shared clonotypes between healthy human individuals. Study-level findings and limits: Researchers found naive subsets generally carried larger estimated richness than memory subsets.

About this clone itself: Its antigen is not known.

This CDR3 contains 13 residues. CDR1 is GTSNPN, CDR2 SVGIG, per germline (reference sequence). V was shortened by 3 bases and J by 5 bases, with 12 bases between the two germline ends. Selected positively for CCR7 and CD45RO-negative, naive CD8 cells excluded terminally differentiated effector memory CD45RA+ cells. Only in-frame clones appear in the TCRdb table, and some are missing; sequencing was by immunoSEQ multiplex PCR. The sample carries about 2 million clones, roughly 94% recorded once. The origin of this receptor is a man between 18 and 35 years old in good health. This chain joins TRBV30 and TRBJ2-3; possibly TRBD2 for D (5 bases). Sequenced input: naive CD8+ T cells sorted from blood. The CDR3 reads CAWSKDWEDTQYF. Here the CDR3 DNA reads TGTGCCTGGAGCAAGGACTGGGAAGATACGCAGTATTTT.